The 23 T cell receptor beta chains given below trace back to one sample, sequenced in a study of T cells after yellow fever vaccination. TCRdb processed the 5' RACE reads anew with MiXCR; each CDR3 protein has one entry. The profile covers 610,000 or so distinct CDR3 sequences, with roughly an eighth appearing a single time and 15% taken by the ten largest. This specimen was PBMCs, taken on the day of the yellow fever booster vaccination. The receptors stem from a man younger than 40 who received the YFV17D yellow fever vaccine.

The CDR3 spells CASSPGKRLPPYNEQFF. In DNA, the CDR3 is TGTGCCAGCAGCCCAGGGAAGAGACTACCCCCCTACAATGAGCAGTTCTTC. This chain connects TRBV7-8 to TRBJ2-1; D assignment may be TRBD1 or TRBD2 (5 bases each). The V gene's germline CDR1 is SGHVS and CDR2 FQNEAQ. Trimming left V 5 bases short and J 2 bases short, with 19 bases between. The CDR3 runs 17 residues. The variable domain in full, completed from reference TRBV7-8 and TRBJ2-1, reads GAGVSQSPRYKVAKRGQDVALRCDPISGHVSLFWYQQALGQGPEFLTYFQNEAQLDKSGLPSDRFFAERPEGSVSTLKIQRTQQEDSAVYLCASSPGKRLPPYNEQFFGPGTRLTVL.

This chain connects TRBV10-3 to TRBJ2-3; perhaps TRBD2 as D (6 bases). The CDR3 contains 16 residues. CDR1 and CDR2 (germline): ENHRY, SYGVKD. Between the trimmed V and J ends, which lost 2 bases and 1 base, there was a span of 13 bases. CDR3 sequence: CAISENGRGGTDTQYF. CDR3 bases: TGTGCCATCAGTGAGAACGGGAGAGGGGGCACAGATACGCAGTATTTT.

The chain combines TRBV7-9 with TRBJ2-3, with 7 bases aligning to TRBD2. CDR1 is SEHNR and CDR2 is FQNEAQ in the germline V gene (reference sequence). The CDR3 is 16 amino acids. Unmatched junction bases numbered 7, after V lost 4 bases and J lost 0 bases. The CDR3 protein is CASSSSTSESTDTQYF. CDR3 coding DNA: TGTGCCAGCAGCTCAAGTACTAGCGAGAGCACAGATACGCAGTATTTT.

The chain has TRBV12-5 and TRBJ2-1; 7 bases line up with TRBD1. The V gene end was trimmed by 3 bases and the J gene end by 2 bases; junction bases not matched to a gene: 10. The CDR3 length is 17 residues. In germline, CDR1 is LGHNT, CDR2 FRNRAP. This CDR3 is CASGFTTDRATYNEQFF. As DNA, the CDR3 is TGTGCTAGTGGTTTCACAACTGACAGGGCGACCTACAATGAGCAGTTCTTC.

This clonotype came up a few times. The gene calls are TRBV5-1 and TRBJ2-7; D is possibly TRBD1 or TRBD2 (5 bases each). This CDR3 comprises 13 residues. From germline, CDR1 is SGHRS and CDR2 YFSETQ. The V end was cut by 2 bases, the J end by 7 bases, with 13 bases between. The CDR3 sequence: CASSFDEGLEQYF. The DNA of the CDR3 is TGCGCCAGCAGCTTTGATGAGGGGTTGGAGCAGTACTTC. Filled out from reference TRBV5-1 and TRBJ2-7, the complete variable domain reads KAGVTQTPRYLIKTRGQQVTLSCSPISGHRSVSWYQQTPGQGLQFLFEYFSETQRNKGNFPGRFSGRQFSNSRSEMNVSTLELGDSALYLCASSFDEGLEQYFGPGTRLTVT.

The chain recombines TRBV6-2 or TRBV6-3 with TRBJ1-6, with 9 bases lining up with TRBD1. This CDR3 is built from 13 residues. V lost 5 bases, J lost 12 bases, and 5 bases stayed unmatched. Looked up from germline, CDR1 is MNHEY and CDR2 is SVGEGT. The CDR3, as DNA: TGTGCCAGCAGTAACCGGGACAGGGAACCCCTCCACTTT. Its translation is CASSNRDREPLHF.

This clonotype appeared a few times. V and J are TRBV15 and TRBJ2-7; 9 bases are a match to TRBD2. Germline loops: CDR1 LNHNV, CDR2 YYDKDF (reference sequence). This CDR3 has 15 residues. After removal of 0 bases from V and 5 bases from J, the junction contained 5 bases not matched to a gene. The CDR3 bases are TGTGCCACCAGCAGAGATGGGGTAGCGGGAGACGAGCAGTACTTC. Translating gives CATSRDGVAGDEQYF.

This clonotype was recorded a few times. The CDR3 DNA reads as TGTGCCAGCAGCTTAGGGTCAAGGACTAGCACAGATACGCAGTATTTT. This gives the protein CASSLGSRTSTDTQYF. The chain employs TRBV7-2 and TRBJ2-3, with D perhaps matching TRBD2 (5 bases). The CDR3 contains 16 residues. Deletions cut 1 base from V and 0 bases from J, with 11 bases between. The V gene's germline CDR1 is SGHTA and CDR2 FQGNSA.

This clonotype was found once. The rearrangement links TRBV20-1 to TRBJ1-5; D uncertain. CDR1 and CDR2 from the germline V gene are DFQATT and SNEGSKA (reference sequence). The CDR3 length is 14 residues. V was cut by 0 bases and J by 4 bases, with 10 bases left in between. The CDR3 nucleotides read TGCAGTGCTAGAGATTTGGCCGTAAATCAGCCCCAGCATTTT. This encodes CSARDLAVNQPQHF.

This clonotype showed up just once. The chain employs TRBV29-1 and TRBJ1-1, with 7 positions matching TRBD1. The CDR3 totals 12 residues. The V gene's germline CDR1 is SQVTM and CDR2 ANQGSEA. The V and J ends lost 7 bases and 2 bases, in that order; junction bases with no gene match: 4. The CDR3 spells CSGWDRNTEAFF. As DNA, the CDR3 is TGCAGCGGTTGGGACAGAAACACTGAAGCTTTCTTT.

In this sample, this clonotype turned up a few times. The rearrangement uses TRBV20-1 and TRBJ2-1, with a possible D match to TRBD2 (5 bases). V dropped 2 bases and J dropped 4 bases, with 12 bases sitting between them. The CDR3 consists of 14 residues. Germline CDR1 reads DFQATT; CDR2 reads SNEGSKA (reference sequence). The CDR3 region is CSARKAVLYNEQFF. In DNA form, the CDR3 reads TGCAGTGCTAGAAAAGCGGTACTTTACAATGAGCAGTTCTTC.

DNA of the CDR3: TGCAGTGCTGGGGGACTAGCGGGAGTAGATACGCAGTATTTT. It encodes CSAGGLAGVDTQYF. The chain has TRBV20-1 and TRBJ2-3; 14 nucleotides agree with TRBD2. CDR1 and CDR2 from the germline V gene are DFQATT and SNEGSKA (reference sequence). This CDR3 region has 14 residues. Trimming cost V 5 bases and J 5 bases; bases outside gene matches: 3.

The chain couples TRBV7-9 to TRBJ2-2, with no clear D. CDR1 SEHNR and CDR2 FQNEAQ come from the germline V gene (reference sequence). This CDR3 has 13 amino acids. Trimming removed 5 bases at V and 4 bases at J, with 8 bases between. This CDR3 reads CASSETLTGELFF. CDR3 in DNA: TGTGCCAGCAGCGAAACCCTCACCGGGGAGCTGTTTTTT.

This clonotype was counted between two and nine times. The J gene is TRBJ1-1, the V gene TRBV27, with a weak D call TRBD1 (6 bases). The CDR3 is 14 residues long. Trimming removed 5 bases from V and 11 bases from J, with 21 bases in between. Germline V CDR1 and CDR2: MNHEY, SMNVEV (reference sequence). The CDR3 protein is CASSVTGISGAAFF. DNA of the CDR3: TGTGCCAGCAGTGTTACAGGGATTAGCGGGGCGGCTTTCTTT.

This clonotype was found a few times. The chain is built from TRBV29-1 and TRBJ2-1, with 15 bases identical to TRBD2. V dropped 6 bases and J dropped 8; count of bases not matched to a gene: 5. This CDR3 is built from 14 residues. Germline CDR1 is SQVTM and CDR2 is ANQGSEA. The CDR3 loop is CSVGTSGRSYEQFF. In DNA form, the CDR3 reads TGCAGCGTGGGGACTAGCGGGAGGAGCTATGAGCAGTTCTTC.

In this sample, this clonotype turned up many times. The J gene is TRBJ2-1, the V gene TRBV7-3; no reliable D call. The CDR3 extends over 12 amino acids. CDR1 SGHTA and CDR2 FQGTGA come from the germline V gene. With 1 base removed from V and 7 bases from J, the gap between germline ends came to 5 bases. This CDR3 is CASSLNPNEQFF. As DNA, the CDR3 is TGTGCCAGCAGCTTAAACCCTAATGAGCAGTTCTTC.

V and J are TRBV6-6 and TRBJ1-1; D gene uncertain. CDR1 MNHNY and CDR2 SVGAGI come from the germline V gene (reference sequence). V lost 0 bases and J lost 8, with 4 bases in between. The CDR3 has 11 residues. This CDR3 is CASSYSSEAFF. The CDR3 nucleotides read TGTGCCAGCAGTTACTCCTCAGAAGCTTTCTTT.

V is TRBV4-3 and J is TRBJ2-2, with D perhaps TRBD1 (5 bases). CDR1 is LGHNA and CDR2 is YSLEER in the germline V gene. V gave up 3 bases and J gave up 5 bases, with 22 bases separating them. The CDR3 consists of 18 residues. CDR3 region: CASSHTPSRQRKTGELFF. DNA of the CDR3: TGCGCCAGCAGCCACACACCCTCGCGACAGAGAAAAACCGGGGAGCTGTTTTTT.

The table lists this clonotype with a few counts. The J gene is TRBJ2-1, the V gene TRBV18; the D gene is possibly TRBD2 (7 bases). Looked up from germline, CDR1 is KGHSH and CDR2 is LQKENI. The CDR3 totals 15 residues. The V gene lost 6 bases and the J gene lost 4 bases, with 16 bases spanning the gap. The CDR3 DNA follows: TGTGCCAGCTCCGGTAGGGGGGGACCATACAATGAGCAGTTCTTC. Residues: CASSGRGGPYNEQFF.

The chain uses TRBV2 and TRBJ1-6, with TRBD1 identical over 8 bases. CDR3 size: 15 residues. With 4 bases clipped from V and 7 bases from J, the junction kept 6 bases outside the gene matches. Germline assignment: CDR1 SNHLY and CDR2 FYNNEI. The CDR3 is CASSAFRDRNSPLHF. CDR3 nucleotide sequence: TGTGCCAGCAGTGCATTCCGGGACAGGAATTCACCCCTCCACTTT.

This clonotype was picked up a small number of times. V and J are TRBV12-5 and TRBJ2-1, with 12 bases fitting TRBD2. Germline-derived CDR1 and CDR2 are LGHNT and FRNRAP. J was trimmed by 9 bases and V by 5 bases; bases with no gene match: 11. The CDR3 runs to 16 residues. The CDR3 bases are TGTGCTAGTGGTCTCCCGGGACTAGCGGGCATTGGTGAGCAGTTCTTC. Translation gives CASGLPGLAGIGEQFF.

This clonotype was found a few times. The rearrangement uses TRBV6-5 and TRBJ2-1, with 8 positions matching TRBD1. This CDR3 contains 17 residues. V was clipped by 4 bases and J by 7 bases; unmatched bases: 15. Germline V lookup: CDR1 MNHEY, CDR2 SVGAGI. As DNA, the CDR3 is TGTGCCAGCAGTTCAGGGTCCGGGACAGGAGGGGCTAATGAGCAGTTCTTC. Amino acid sequence: CASSSGSGTGGANEQFF.

The J gene is TRBJ1-5, the V gene TRBV2; D is possibly TRBD1 (5 bases). With 3 bases removed from V and 6 bases from J, the gap between germline ends came to 9 bases. This CDR3 is 13 amino acids long. CDR1 is SNHLY and CDR2 is FYNNEI in the germline V gene. This CDR3 reads CASSDNGGQPQHF. CDR3 DNA sequence: TGTGCCAGCAGTGATAACGGGGGTCAGCCCCAGCATTTT. The full variable domain, in which reference TRBV2 and TRBJ1-5 provide the parts outside the CDR3, is EPEVTQTPSHQVTQMGQEVILRCVPISNHLYFYWYRQILGQKVEFLVSFYNNEISEKSEIFDDQFSVERPDGSNFTLKIRSTKLEDSAMYFCASSDNGGQPQHFGDGTRLSIL.